Listed below are T cell receptor beta chains from one sample, sequenced in a study of blood T cell repertoires in COVID-19. The repertoire was sequenced with immunoSEQ multiplex PCR; TCRdb's copy has only in-frame clones and lacks some. The sample has fewer than 250,000 clones, about four fifths seen once. Sequences were obtained from PBMCs or T cells enriched from blood (not recorded which). Every receptor here comes from a woman between 45 and 60 years old who had been exposed to COVID-19. CDR3s include the opening cysteine and the closing phenylalanine or tryptophan. The D gene is left open where the match is weak. Only some rows state a clone size, as once, few, many or a class for expanded clones.

TRBV19,TRBJ1-5,TRBD1,.,CASSIENRGLGQPQHF,TGTGCCAGTAGTATAGAGAACAGGGGCTTAGGGCAGCCCCAGCATTTT
TRBV4-2,TRBJ2-3,TRBD1,once,CASSLGTGSTDTQYF,TGTGCCAGCAGCCTCGGGACAGGCAGCACAGATACGCAGTATTTT
TRBV21-1,TRBJ1-2,.,.,CASSKVPRTGHGYGYTF,TGTGCCAGCAGCAAAGTTCCTCGGACAGGGCATGGCTATGGCTACACCTTC
TRBV5-1,TRBJ1-6,.,few,CASSWGQNSPLHF,TGCGCCAGCAGCTGGGGACAAAATTCACCCCTCCACTTT
TRBV6-2/TRBV6-3,TRBJ1-1,.,few,CASSYGFRRQPEAFF,TGTGCCAGCAGTTACGGCTTTCGCAGACAGCCGGAAGCTTTCTTT
TRBV6-5,TRBJ1-6,.,.,CASSLGQPNSPLHF,TGTGCCAGCTCCTTGGGGCAGCCTAATTCACCCCTCCACTTT
TRBV28,TRBJ1-5,TRBD1,.,CASSLPGTDSNQPQHF,TGTGCCAGCAGTTTACCCGGGACAGATAGCAATCAGCCCCAGCATTTT
TRBV5-8,TRBJ2-2,TRBD1,many,CADRGRGFDTGELFF,TGTGCCGACAGGGGGCGCGGATTCGACACCGGGGAGCTGTTTTTT
TRBV25-1,TRBJ1-2,TRBD1,.,CASSESRTGSNGYTF,TGTGCCAGCAGTGAATCTCGGACAGGAAGTAATGGCTACACCTTC
TRBV5-1,TRBJ2-5,.,.,CASSLEGTPPETQYF,TGCGCCAGCAGCTTGGAGGGGACTCCCCCGGAGACCCAGTACTTC
TRBV19,TRBJ1-4,.,.,CASSIFGATNEKLFF,TGTGCCAGTAGTATTTTTGGAGCAACTAATGAAAAACTGTTTTTT
TRBV19,TRBJ2-1,TRBD1,once,CASSTRTGTVSYNEQFF,TGTGCCAGTAGTACTAGGACAGGTACGGTTTCCTACAATGAGCAGTTCTTC
TRBV12-3/TRBV12-4,TRBJ1-2,.,.,CASSPDSDYGYTF,TGTGCCAGCAGCCCCGACAGTGACTATGGCTACACCTTC
TRBV19,TRBJ2-1,TRBD1,.,CASSILEGTGSDNEQFF,TGTGCCAGTAGTATCCTCGAGGGGACAGGGAGCGACAATGAGCAGTTCTTC
TRBV5-6,TRBJ2-4,TRBD2,.,CASSSTSGGNIQYF,TGTGCCAGCAGCTCCACTAGCGGGGGAAACATTCAGTACTTC
TRBV6-5,TRBJ2-7,TRBD1,.,CASSRSGQGIYEQYF,TGTGCCAGCAGTCGTTCGGGACAGGGGATCTACGAGCAGTACTTC